What follows is one TCR beta chain and its context. The antigen is not known. Use of 60 Vbeta and 13 Jbeta primers characterized the PCR. Profiling relied on immunoSEQ multiplex PCR, and the TCRdb table lists in-frame clones only, not all of them. This table holds fewer than 150,000 clones, 82% found once. V shed 4 bases and J shed 3 bases, with 7 bases lying between them. The CDR3 contains 13 residues. Germline values: CDR1 WNHNN, CDR2 SYGVQD (reference sequence). These data are taken from a study of cytomegalovirus exposure and HLA in healthy donors. About the research overall: Across roughly 400 genotyped donors, about 81% landed in the Caucasian-associated ancestry cluster. Study observations and caveats: Most TCR sequences showed up rarely, but some public TCRs showed up in many donors.

The sequence derives from a male donor in good health and CMV-seronegative. The sequencing sample was made of PBMCs. This chain joins TRBV10-1 and TRBJ2-1; no clear D gene. CDR3 residues: CASSGRSYNEQFF. DNA of the CDR3: TGCGCCAGCAGTGGAAGGAGCTACAATGAGCAGTTCTTC.